The 12 T cell receptor beta chains below were found in one sample sequenced in a study of cytomegalovirus exposure and HLA in healthy donors. Primers for the PCR totalled 60 Vbeta and 13 Jbeta. Some clones are missing from TCRdb's copy, which holds only in-frame ones; the method was immunoSEQ multiplex PCR. The sample holds more than 95,000 clones, 75% seen once. Sequencing input: PBMCs. The source of these receptors is a woman in her forties or fifties in good health and CMV-seronegative.

The rearrangement uses TRBV19 and TRBJ2-2; 7 nucleotides match TRBD2. CDR1 and CDR2 (germline): LNHDA, SQIVND (reference sequence). This CDR3 is 15 amino acids long. The trim removed 5 bases at V and 4 bases at J, leaving 7 bases unmatched. The chain's CDR3 is CASSPAGVSTGELFF. The CDR3 DNA reads TGTGCCAGTAGTCCTGCGGGAGTTAGCACCGGGGAGCTGTTTTTT.

The chain has TRBV5-4 and TRBJ2-1; D may be TRBD1 (5 bases). The germline V gene has CDR1 SGHNT and CDR2 YYREEE (reference sequence). The CDR3 loop spans 14 amino acids. The V end lost 1 base, the J end lost 5 bases, and 10 bases lay between the germline ends. The CDR3 sequence: CASSLRPTDNEQFF. The DNA of the CDR3 is TGTGCCAGCAGCTTGCGACCGACAGACAATGAGCAGTTCTTC.

The V and J genes are TRBV9 and TRBJ2-7; 8 bases align to TRBD2. The CDR3 runs to 15 residues. V gave up 0 bases and J gave up 0 bases; unmatched junction bases: 2. CDR1 and CDR2 (germline): SGDLS, YYNGEE. The CDR3 region has the DNA TGTGCCAGCAGCGTAGGGGGGACTAGCTCCTACGAGCAGTACTTC. Amino acid sequence: CASSVGGTSSYEQYF.

This clone showed up just once. The chain uses TRBV30 and TRBJ2-7; D ambiguous. The CDR3 runs to 11 residues. Germline CDR1 reads GTSNPN; CDR2 reads SVGIG (reference sequence). Deletions cut 2 bases from V and 3 bases from J, with 5 bases between. CDR3 nucleotides: TGTGCCTGGAGTTTCAACTACGAGCAGTACTTC. This codes for CAWSFNYEQYF.

The chain employs TRBV19 and TRBJ2-3; D is unresolved. Per germline, CDR1 LNHDA and CDR2 SQIVND (reference sequence). Trimming stripped 1 base from V and 2 bases from J, with 13 bases between. The CDR3 sequence is 16 residues long. Here the CDR3 DNA reads TGTGCCAGTAGTATAGGATTGAGTCCTAACACAGATACGCAGTATTTT. Translating gives CASSIGLSPNTDTQYF.

The CDR3 DNA reads as TGTGCCAGCAGCTCGGACAGGGGGTACACTGAAGCTTTCTTT. Protein sequence: CASSSDRGYTEAFF. The V and J genes are TRBV5-6 and TRBJ1-1; 10 bases match TRBD1. The germline gives CDR1 SGHDT, CDR2 YYEEEE. After removal of 3 bases from V and 3 bases from J, the junction contained 2 bases not matched to a gene. The CDR3 spans 14 residues.

The CDR3 coding sequence is TGTGCCAGCAGACCGGGACAGAATACCTACGAGCAGTACTTC. As protein: CASRPGQNTYEQYF. This chain uses TRBV6-1 with TRBJ2-7; 7 nucleotides agree with TRBD1. V dropped 6 bases and J dropped 2; count of bases not matched to a gene: 7. This CDR3 region has 14 residues. Germline values: CDR1 MNHNS, CDR2 SASEGT.

This clone has a handful of counts. The chain combines TRBV6-5 with TRBJ1-2; 7 bases line up with TRBD1. V shed 6 bases and J 8 bases; nucleotides not matched to a gene: 6. The CDR3 contains 12 residues. CDR1 is MNHEY, CDR2 SVGAGI, per germline. The CDR3 loop reads CASSKTGVGYTF. CDR3 DNA sequence: TGTGCCAGCAGCAAAACAGGGGTAGGCTACACCTTC.

This chain links TRBV14 with TRBJ2-7, with 12 bases matching TRBD1. V trimming: 2 bases; J trimming: 5 bases; junction bases outside the gene matches: 4. Germline CDR1 reads SGHDN; CDR2 reads FVKESK. The CDR3 extends over 15 amino acids. The CDR3 reads CASSQMGQGANEQYF. The CDR3 DNA sequence: TGTGCCAGCAGCCAAATGGGACAGGGGGCAAACGAGCAGTACTTC.

The genes are TRBV7-3 and TRBJ2-1; D unresolved. The ends were cut back, 4 bases at V and 0 bases at J, with 4 bases in the middle. The germline V gene has CDR1 SGHTA and CDR2 FQGTGA. This CDR3 has 13 amino acids. The CDR3 nucleotides read TGTGCCAGCAGCTCGAGCTCCTACAATGAGCAGTTCTTC. Translation: CASSSSSYNEQFF.

This clone was detected only a few times. The chain recombines TRBV28 with TRBJ1-5; unclear D gene. V lost 6 bases, J lost 1 base, and 10 bases lay in between. Germline V gene data show CDR1 as MDHEN and CDR2 as SYDVKM. This CDR3 is 14 amino acids long. As DNA, the CDR3 is TGTGCCAGCAGCCCCGACACCAGCAATCAGCCCCAGCATTTT. Residues: CASSPDTSNQPQHF.

This clone was recorded once. The genes are TRBV5-8 and TRBJ2-3; D remains ambiguous. The ends were cut back, 8 bases at V and 0 bases at J, with 19 bases in the middle. This CDR3 is 16 amino acids long. The V gene's germline CDR1 is SGHTS and CDR2 YDEGEE. In DNA form, the CDR3 reads TGTGCCAGTGGTTTGTGGGCACCGCCTAGCACAGATACGCAGTATTTT. This gives the protein CASGLWAPPSTDTQYF.